What follows are 16 T cell receptor beta chains derived from one specimen sequenced in a study of graft-versus-host responses after intestinal transplantation. Sequencing used immunoSEQ multiplex PCR; TCRdb keeps in-frame clones, though not all of them. The sample consists of some 100,000 clones, about 89% of them appearing once. The antigens for these receptors are not known. Source: unstimulated CD8+ T cells sorted from spleen or lymph node cells, taken before intestinal transplant. The source is a human donor who received an intestinal transplant.

The chain recombines TRBV15 with TRBJ1-5; D gene ambiguous. Germline lookup yields CDR1 LNHNV and CDR2 YYDKDF (reference sequence). V was pared by 8 bases and J by 0 bases, with 8 bases between. This CDR3 is built from 13 residues. The CDR3 is CATGTISNQPQHF. CDR3 in DNA: TGTGCCACCGGAACAATTAGCAATCAGCCCCAGCATTTT.

J is TRBJ2-7 and V is TRBV13, with D possibly being TRBD2 (5 bases). Germline CDR1 and CDR2: PRHDT and FYEKMQ (reference sequence). Trimming took off 4 bases at V and 2 bases at J, with 12 bases between the two ends. The CDR3 is 14 amino acids. CDR3 DNA: TGTGCCAGCAGCTACGCCGGGGTCCCCTACGAGCAGTACTTC. Its protein product is CASSYAGVPYEQYF.

The gene calls are TRBV14 and TRBJ2-7; D uncertain. The germline CDR1 and CDR2 sequences are SGHDN and FVKESK. The CDR3 totals 13 residues. V was shortened by 6 bases and J by 1 base, with 10 bases between the two germline ends. In DNA form, the CDR3 reads TGTGCCAGCAGTCATATGGGATCCTACGAGCAGTACTTC. This encodes CASSHMGSYEQYF.

The chain recombines TRBV6-1 with TRBJ1-1, with D hard to call. This CDR3 has 15 amino acids. CDR1 is MNHNS and CDR2 is SASEGT in the germline V gene. V dropped 4 bases and J dropped 1 base, with 13 bases sitting between them. This chain's CDR3 is CASSAPVEGNTEAFF. In DNA, the CDR3 is TGTGCCAGCAGTGCCCCCGTTGAGGGGAACACTGAAGCTTTCTTT.

As for this clone: Different DNA sequences within this sample yield the same CDR3. This sequence joins TRBV4-2 and TRBJ1-5; 8 bases agree with TRBD1. The CDR3 loop spans 15 amino acids. Germline V gives CDR1 LGHNA, CDR2 YNFKEQ. The J segment lost 7 bases and the V segment lost 4 bases, leaving 9 bases of the junction unmatched. The CDR3 loop reads CASSLAGGLYQPQHF. The CDR3 DNA reads as TGTGCCAGCAGCCTGGCAGGGGGCTTATACCAGCCCCAGCATTTT.

This sequence joins TRBV7-9 and TRBJ1-2; D remains unclear. In germline, CDR1 is SEHNR, CDR2 FQNEAQ (reference sequence). The V and J ends lost 4 bases and 5 bases respectively, with 14 bases between them. This CDR3 spans 14 amino acids. The CDR3 loop is CASSSWSTYYGYTF. The CDR3 coding sequence is TGTGCCAGCAGCTCTTGGTCAACCTATTATGGCTACACCTTC.

The CDR3: CASSPSTRGTGWRDTQYF. DNA for the CDR3: TGCGCCAGCAGTCCCTCTACAAGAGGGACAGGATGGCGAGATACGCAGTATTTT. V is TRBV23-1 and J is TRBJ2-3, with 8 bases fitting TRBD1. TRBV23-1 is given ORF status, its function remaining uncertain. This CDR3 has 18 amino acids. V lost 4 bases, J lost 5 bases, and 17 bases stayed unmatched.

The chain recombines TRBV5-6 with TRBJ1-2; D remains unclear. V was cut by 0 bases and J by 0 bases, with 9 bases left in between. The CDR3 totals 15 residues. CDR1 SGHDT and CDR2 YYEEEE come from the germline V gene. In DNA form, the CDR3 reads TGTGCCAGCAGCTTGGCCGGCAGCGCTAACTATGGCTACACCTTC. Its translation: CASSLAGSANYGYTF.

DNA of the CDR3: TGTGCCAGCAGCCCCGCAGGGGCTGAAGCTTTCTTT. Protein sequence: CASSPAGAEAFF. The J gene is TRBJ1-1, the V gene TRBV16; perhaps TRBD1 as D (6 bases). The CDR3 has 12 residues. Germline-derived CDR1 and CDR2 are KGHSY and FQNENV. The V end lost 4 bases, the J end lost 6 bases, and 9 bases lay between the germline ends.

V is TRBV13 and J is TRBJ2-5, with D perhaps matching TRBD1 or TRBD2 (7 bases each). The CDR3 is 18 residues long. Germline V CDR1 and CDR2: PRHDT, FYEKMQ (reference sequence). V was cut by 3 bases and J by 5 bases, with 25 bases left in between. Written as DNA, the CDR3 is TGTGCCAGCAGCTTTTGGACCGCGGGGGCTCAGGGGGATGAGACCCAGTACTTC. It encodes CASSFWTAGAQGDETQYF.

J is TRBJ2-1 and V is TRBV29-1, with 8 nucleotides matching TRBD2. The CDR3 covers 15 residues. V gave up 6 bases and J gave up 0 bases; unmatched junction bases: 7. The germline CDR1 and CDR2 sequences are SQVTM and ANQGSEA. The CDR3 DNA reads TGCAGCGTCGTACCGGGACTAGACTCCTACAATGAGCAGTTCTTC. It specifies CSVVPGLDSYNEQFF.

The V call is TRBV7-3, the J call TRBJ2-1; D remains ambiguous. The CDR3 runs to 15 residues. In germline, CDR1 is SGHTA, CDR2 FQGTGA. V was shortened by 5 bases and J by 0 bases, with 11 bases between the two germline ends. CDR3 in amino acids: CASSPSLSSYNEQFF. CDR3 DNA: TGTGCCAGCAGCCCGAGCCTCAGCTCCTACAATGAGCAGTTCTTC.

This chain connects TRBV19 to TRBJ1-1, with 12 bases aligning to TRBD1. The junction had 7 bases not matched to a gene; V was cut back by 5 bases and J by 3 bases. CDR3 length: 16 amino acids. CDR1 and CDR2 (germline): LNHDA, SQIVND (reference sequence). For the CDR3, the DNA is TGTGCCAGTAGTGGGCGGGACAGGGGGCTCGACACTGAAGCTTTCTTT. This codes for CASSGRDRGLDTEAFF.

This clone was seen once. The CDR3 DNA reads TGTGCCAGCAGCCTGGGGGCCCCGGGACTAGCGTACGAGCAGTACTTC. Translation: CASSLGAPGLAYEQYF. The rearrangement links TRBV7-6 to TRBJ2-7; 10 bases map to TRBD2. The CDR3 has 16 amino acids. The germline gives CDR1 SGHVS, CDR2 FNYEAQ. V shed 5 bases, J shed 4 bases, and the junction held 11 bases outside the gene matches. Using reference TRBV7-6 and TRBJ2-7 for the parts outside the CDR3, the full variable domain is GAGVSQSPRYKVTKRGQDVALRCDPISGHVSLYWYRQALGQGPEFLTYFNYEAQQDKSGLPNDRFSAERPEGSISTLTIQRTEQRDSAMYRCASSLGAPGLAYEQYFGPGTRLTVT.

The chain recombines TRBV27 with TRBJ2-1; D is unresolved. V was trimmed by 3 bases and J by 4 bases, leaving 7 bases between them. Germline V gene data show CDR1 as MNHEY and CDR2 as SMNVEV (reference sequence). This CDR3 comprises 13 residues. CDR3 amino acids: CASSLERYNEQFF. In nucleotides, the CDR3 is TGTGCCAGCAGTTTGGAGAGATACAATGAGCAGTTCTTC.

This chain joins TRBV29-1 and TRBJ1-2; the match to TRBD1 covers 9 bases. The germline CDR1 and CDR2 sequences are SQVTM and ANQGSEA. The CDR3 has 12 amino acids. Trimming at V came to 7 bases and at J to 2 bases, leaving 2 bases not matched to a gene. The CDR3 nucleotides are TGCAGCGGACAGGGGGAAAACTATGGCTACACCTTC. The encoded protein is CSGQGENYGYTF. Supplemented by reference TRBV29-1 and TRBJ1-2, the full variable domain reads SAVISQKPSRDICQRGTSLTIQCQVDSQVTMMFWYRQQPGQSLTLIATANQGSEATYESGFVIDKFPISRPNLTFSTLTVSNMSPEDSSIYLCSGQGENYGYTFGSGTRLTVV.